The 24 T cell receptor beta chains in this list originate from one sample, sequenced in a study of cytomegalovirus exposure and HLA in healthy donors. Amplification used 60 Vbeta primers and 13 Jbeta primers. Profiling relied on immunoSEQ multiplex PCR, and the TCRdb table lists in-frame clones only, not all of them. The sample is made up of approximately 150,000 clones, and the top ten hold around 1.5% of it. Sequenced material: PBMCs. Receptor source: a woman in her thirties or forties in good health and CMV-seronegative.

This sequence joins TRBV11-3 and TRBJ2-1; no definite D call. The germline V gene encodes CDR1 SGHNT and CDR2 YENEEA. The CDR3 length is 14 residues. The germline V and J ends were trimmed by 0 bases and 5 bases, with 8 bases remaining between them. This CDR3 reads CASSLDLTHNEQFF. CDR3 DNA sequence: TGTGCCAGCAGCTTAGATTTGACACACAATGAGCAGTTCTTC.

The V call is TRBV6-5, the J call TRBJ2-7, with D maybe TRBD1 (6 bases). V shed 4 bases and J shed 7 bases, with 20 bases lying between them. CDR3 length equals 15 residues. Looked up from germline, CDR1 is MNHEY and CDR2 is SVGAGI. CDR3 sequence: CASSSGTPALGEQYF. The CDR3 DNA follows: TGTGCCAGCAGTTCCGGGACACCGGCGCTGGGGGAGCAGTACTTC.

The V gene is TRBV11-2, the J gene TRBJ2-7, with D possibly TRBD2 on 5 matching bases. The CDR3 is 14 amino acids. Germline values: CDR1 SGHAT, CDR2 FQNNGV. The V end was cut by 2 bases, the J end by 0 bases, with 8 bases between. CDR3 amino acids: CASSLYGSSYEQYV. The CDR3 DNA sequence: TGTGCCAGCAGCTTATATGGGAGCTCCTACGAGCAGTACGTC.

The rearrangement joins TRBV7-9 to TRBJ1-4; possible D gene TRBD1, 6 bases. Trimming took 1 base from V and 7 from J, leaving 13 bases between them. CDR3 length: 15 amino acids. CDR1 and CDR2 (germline): SEHNR, FQNEAQ (reference sequence). Here the CDR3 DNA reads TGTGCCAGCAGCTTAGAGGGGGTGAACTGTGAAAAACTGTTTTTT. It codes for CASSLEGVNCEKLFF.

The CDR3 DNA sequence: TGTGCCAGCAGCCAACTCCAGGGGACCGGGAAAAATGAAAAACTGTTTTTT. Amino acids: CASSQLQGTGKNEKLFF. The J gene is TRBJ1-4, the V gene TRBV5-5, with a weak D call TRBD1 (6 bases). The CDR3 is made up of 17 amino acids. Per the germline V gene, CDR1 is SGHKS and CDR2 is YYEKEE (reference sequence). V lost 4 bases and J lost 5, with 21 bases in between.

CDR3 in amino acids: CASSVNGGSTGELFF. CDR3 sequence (DNA): TGTGCCAGCAGCGTGAACGGAGGTAGCACCGGGGAGCTGTTTTTT. This sequence joins TRBV9 and TRBJ2-2; D may be TRBD2 (5 bases). The CDR3 is 15 amino acids. CDR1 SGDLS and CDR2 YYNGEE come from the germline V gene. V lost 2 bases to trimming and J lost 4 bases, with 12 bases between them.

The chain links TRBV6-5 to TRBJ1-2, with D unclear. The CDR3 extends over 12 amino acids. Germline V gene lookup returns CDR1 MNHEY and CDR2 SVGAGI. Trimming shortened V by 6 bases and J by 0 bases, and 5 bases separated the two germline ends. CDR3 loop: CASSGTNYGYTF. As DNA, the CDR3 is TGTGCCAGCAGCGGGACTAACTATGGCTACACCTTC.

The V and J genes are TRBV5-1 and TRBJ2-2; TRBD1 agrees at 9 bases. The V and J ends lost 4 bases and 4 bases, in that order; junction bases with no gene match: 8. Germline CDR1 SGHRS, CDR2 YFSETQ. This CDR3 has 16 residues. Here the CDR3 reads CASSPGTGRFTGELFF. The CDR3 bases are TGCGCCAGCAGCCCGGGGACAGGGAGATTCACCGGGGAGCTGTTTTTT.

This chain links TRBV28 with TRBJ1-1; 8 bases align to TRBD1. CDR1 MDHEN and CDR2 SYDVKM come from the germline V gene. V was pared by 8 bases and J by 4 bases, with 12 bases of the junction left unmatched. The CDR3 contains 15 residues. This chain's CDR3 is CASPGRDRPITEAFF. In DNA form, the CDR3 reads TGTGCCAGCCCAGGGAGGGACAGGCCTATCACTGAAGCTTTCTTT.

The V and J genes are TRBV19 and TRBJ1-5; D unresolved. Deletions cut 3 bases from V and 0 bases from J, with 9 bases between. From germline, CDR1 is LNHDA and CDR2 SQIVND (reference sequence). This CDR3 is 15 amino acids long. CDR3 nucleotides: TGTGCCAGTAGTATCCATGACTCTAGCAATCAGCCCCAGCATTTT. Its protein product is CASSIHDSSNQPQHF.

The genes are TRBV7-2 and TRBJ2-3; a weak D match, TRBD2 (6 bases). The CDR3 spans 14 residues. Trimming removed 5 bases from V and 4 bases from J, with 13 bases in between. The germline gives CDR1 SGHTA, CDR2 FQGNSA. The CDR3 region has the DNA TGTGCCAGCAGCCGGGACTCTCCCCCAGATACGCAGTATTTT. Its protein is CASSRDSPPDTQYF. The complete variable domain, with remaining parts taken from reference TRBV7-2 and TRBJ2-3, reads GAGVSQSPSNKVTEKGKDVELRCDPISGHTALYWYRQSLGQGLEFLIYFQGNSAPDKSGLPSDRFSAERTGGSVSTLTIQRTQQEDSAVYLCASSRDSPPDTQYFGPGTRLTVL.

A note on this clone: Other DNA sequences of this sample code for an identical CDR3. This sequence joins TRBV7-3 and TRBJ2-7, with a possible D match to TRBD1 (5 bases). The V gene's germline CDR1 is SGHTA and CDR2 FQGTGA. CDR3 length equals 14 residues. Trimming shortened V by 3 bases and J by 0 bases, and 9 bases separated the two germline ends. CDR3: CASSFQGYSYEQYF. As DNA, the CDR3 is TGTGCCAGCAGCTTCCAGGGTTACTCCTACGAGCAGTACTTC.

The chain combines TRBV10-3 with TRBJ1-6; TRBD1 matches at 8 bases. The CDR3 runs 14 residues. The V and J ends lost 11 bases and 4 bases, in that order; junction bases with no gene match: 7. The germline gives CDR1 ENHRY, CDR2 SYGVKD. This CDR3 reads CALRRDRYNSPLHF. The CDR3 DNA reads as TGTGCCCTACGGCGGGACAGGTATAATTCACCCCTCCACTTT.

The chain is built from TRBV5-4 and TRBJ2-5; 8 nucleotides align to TRBD1. CDR1 is SGHNT, CDR2 YYREEE, per germline (reference sequence). Losses at the gene ends were 0 bases for V and 4 bases for J; bases not matched to a gene: 5. This CDR3 contains 15 residues. This CDR3 reads CASSLETGVGETQYF. CDR3 sequence (DNA): TGTGCCAGCAGCTTGGAGACAGGGGTAGGAGAGACCCAGTACTTC.

This chain joins TRBV27 and TRBJ1-4; TRBD1 matches 9 bases. The CDR3 runs to 14 residues. V trimming: 6 bases; J trimming: 6 bases; junction bases outside the gene matches: 5. Germline-derived CDR1 and CDR2 are MNHEY and SMNVEV (reference sequence). CDR3 in amino acids: CASSQQGADEKLFF. CDR3 sequence (DNA): TGTGCCAGCAGCCAACAGGGGGCAGATGAAAAACTGTTTTTT.

The J gene is TRBJ2-7, the V gene TRBV6-4; D gene uncertain. The V end was cut by 0 bases, the J end by 3 bases, with 6 bases between. Germline CDR1 MRHNA, CDR2 SNTAGT. The CDR3 has 13 residues. As DNA, the CDR3 is TGTGCCAGCAGTGACTCGAGGAACTACGAGCAGTACGTC. Its protein product is CASSDSRNYEQYV.

This rearrangement joins TRBV7-3 to TRBJ2-2, with TRBD1 as a possible D gene (6 bases). V lost 5 bases and J lost 3, with 16 bases in between. CDR3 length equals 16 residues. Germline V lookup: CDR1 SGHTA, CDR2 FQGTGA. DNA of the CDR3: TGTGCCAGCAGCGCCTGGGCAGGGGCGGACACCGGGGAGCTGTTTTTT. Protein: CASSAWAGADTGELFF.

Concerning this clone itself: Other DNA sequences within the sample encode an identical CDR3. The chain employs TRBV7-9 and TRBJ1-2; unclear D gene. Trimming pared 2 bases from V and 2 bases from J, leaving 9 bases between. CDR3 size: 14 residues. CDR1 and CDR2 from the germline V gene are SEHNR and FQNEAQ (reference sequence). The CDR3: CASSLQGGNYGYTF. The CDR3 region has the DNA TGTGCCAGCAGCTTACAAGGAGGCAACTATGGCTACACCTTC. The variable domain in full, completed from reference TRBV7-9 and TRBJ1-2, reads DTGVSQNPRHKITKRGQNVTFRCDPISEHNRLYWYRQTLGQGPEFLTYFQNEAQLEKSRLLSDRFSAERPKGSFSTLEIQRTEQGDSAMYLCASSLQGGNYGYTFGSGTRLTVV.

The chain employs TRBV29-1 and TRBJ1-5; D is perhaps TRBD1 (6 bases). The CDR3 has 14 amino acids. CDR1 is SQVTM and CDR2 is ANQGSEA in the germline V gene. V dropped 5 bases and J dropped 1 base, with 12 bases sitting between them. Here the CDR3 DNA reads TGCAGCGTTTCCTTTCAGGGGAGCAATCAGCCCCAGCATTTT. Protein sequence: CSVSFQGSNQPQHF.

This CDR3 reads CASSLTGDEQYF. CDR3 nucleotide sequence: TGTGCCAGCAGTTTAACAGGGGATGAGCAGTACTTC. V gene TRBV6-1 combines with J gene TRBJ2-7, with TRBD1 matching over 7 bases. V shed 5 bases, J shed 7 bases, and the junction held 5 bases outside the gene matches. CDR1 and CDR2 (germline): MNHNS, SASEGT. The length of the CDR3 is 12 residues.

In the case of this clone: The junction departs from germline at one end; a sequencing error may be responsible. This chain connects TRBV6-4 to TRBJ2-3; D is perhaps TRBD2 (6 bases). The CDR3 has 13 residues. The germline CDR1 and CDR2 sequences are MRHNA and SNTAGT. Here the CDR3 reads CASSDAGIGRLTF. CDR3 in DNA: TGTGCCAGCAGCGACGCGGGGATAGGTAGACTAACTTTT.

The chain links TRBV19 to TRBJ2-3, with D unresolved. Trimming took off 3 bases at V and 1 base at J, with 8 bases between the two ends. The germline gives CDR1 LNHDA, CDR2 SQIVND (reference sequence). The CDR3 loop spans 14 amino acids. DNA for the CDR3: TGTGCCAGTAGTATTTACAGTTGCACAGATACGCAGTATTTT. Translation gives CASSIYSCTDTQYF.

V gene TRBV6-6 combines with J gene TRBJ2-1; D is perhaps TRBD1 (6 bases). Looked up from germline, CDR1 is MNHNY and CDR2 is SVGAGI (reference sequence). V was shortened by 6 bases and J by 5 bases, with 20 bases between the two germline ends. The CDR3 runs to 16 residues. The CDR3 spells CASRRGSRAGNNEQFF. CDR3 DNA: TGTGCCAGCAGGAGGGGGAGTAGGGCGGGCAACAATGAGCAGTTCTTC.

The DNA of the CDR3 is TGTGCCAGTAGTATAGCAGGGGGCAGATTAAACACTGAAGCTTTCTTT. Translated, it gives CASSIAGGRLNTEAFF. The J gene is TRBJ1-1, the V gene TRBV19, with 8 bases matching TRBD1. Trimming at V came to 1 base and at J to 2 bases, leaving 6 bases not matched to a gene. CDR1 and CDR2 (germline): LNHDA, SQIVND (reference sequence). The CDR3 is 16 residues long.